These 30 T cell receptor beta chains came from one sample sequenced in a study of blood T cell repertoires in COVID-19. Profiling relied on immunoSEQ multiplex PCR, and the TCRdb table lists in-frame clones only, not all of them. The sample contains about 230,000 clones, over 80% of which appear only once. The material sequenced was peripheral blood. The receptors here all came from a woman in her sixties or seventies with active or convalescent COVID-19.

V is TRBV18 and J is TRBJ2-3, with a weak D call TRBD2 (6 bases). The CDR3 has 13 residues. Trimming shortened V by 6 bases and J by 4 bases, and 11 bases separated the two germline ends. CDR1 and CDR2 (germline): KGHSH, LQKENI. The CDR3 reads CASSRLGPDTQYF. Written as DNA, the CDR3 is TGTGCCAGCTCCCGACTAGGCCCAGATACGCAGTATTTT.

The rearrangement links TRBV5-1 to TRBJ2-7, with TRBD2 matching over 10 bases. This CDR3 region has 15 residues. J gave up 6 bases and V 0 bases, and 6 bases lay outside the gene matches. Germline-derived CDR1 and CDR2 are SGHRS and YFSETQ. CDR3 region: CASSLDLAGVPEQYF. The DNA of the CDR3 is TGCGCCAGCAGCTTGGATCTAGCGGGAGTCCCCGAGCAGTACTTC.

CDR3 DNA sequence: TGTGCCAGCAGGCGACAGGGGGATGAGCAGTTCTTC. Its translation: CASRRQGDEQFF. This chain uses TRBV6-5 with TRBJ2-1; 9 nucleotides align to TRBD1. The CDR3 runs to 12 residues. V trimming: 6 bases; J trimming: 8 bases; junction bases outside the gene matches: 2. The germline V gene encodes CDR1 MNHEY and CDR2 SVGAGI.

This chain connects TRBV7-6 to TRBJ1-2, with a weak D call TRBD1 (5 bases). The CDR3 loop spans 16 amino acids. Trimming cost V 4 bases and J 1 base, with 16 bases left between them. Per germline, CDR1 SGHVS and CDR2 FNYEAQ. The CDR3 bases are TGTGCCAGCAGCTCCCTGGGGGGTCGGAATAACTATGGCTACACCTTC. Translated: CASSSLGGRNNYGYTF.

The genes are TRBV5-5 and TRBJ2-3, with D perhaps TRBD2 (6 bases). The CDR3 has 14 amino acids. V was clipped by 2 bases and J by 5 bases, with 12 bases between them. Germline loops: CDR1 SGHKS, CDR2 YYEKEE (reference sequence). CDR3 sequence: CASSFGGAGDTQYF. In DNA, the CDR3 is TGTGCCAGCAGCTTTGGCGGGGCGGGAGATACGCAGTATTTT. The full variable domain, its missing parts supplied by reference TRBV5-5 and TRBJ2-3, is DAGVTQSPTHLIKTRGQQVTLRCSPISGHKSVSWYQQVLGQGPQFIFQYYEKEERGRGNFPDRFSARQFPNYSSELNVNALLLGDSALYLCASSFGGAGDTQYFGPGTRLTVL.

The chain carries TRBV5-8 and TRBJ1-4, with a tentative D call TRBD1 (5 bases). Trimming cost V 4 bases and J 6 bases, with 16 bases left between them. Germline CDR1 SGHTS, CDR2 YDEGEE. The CDR3 runs 15 residues. CDR3 sequence: CASSGGASVYEKLFF. CDR3 sequence (DNA): TGTGCCAGCAGCGGAGGGGCCTCGGTTTATGAAAAACTGTTTTTT.

This chain links TRBV5-8 with TRBJ1-2; a possible D gene is TRBD1 (6 bases). Germline V gene sequence: CDR1 SGHTS, CDR2 YDEGEE. The CDR3 runs 13 residues. Trimming pared 4 bases from V and 5 bases from J, leaving 12 bases between. The CDR3 bases are TGTGCCAGCAGCCCGGGACATAGTTATGGCTACACCTTC. Protein: CASSPGHSYGYTF.

Only a few counts were recorded for this clone. The gene calls are TRBV2 and TRBJ1-5, with D perhaps TRBD1 (5 bases). The CDR3 extends over 15 amino acids. Per the germline V gene, CDR1 is SNHLY and CDR2 is FYNNEI. The ends were cut back, 6 bases at V and 1 base at J, with 13 bases in the middle. CDR3 amino acids: CASRGGLRSNQPQHF. DNA of the CDR3: TGTGCCAGCAGGGGGGGTCTGAGAAGCAATCAGCCCCAGCATTTT.

The chain links TRBV25-1 to TRBJ1-6; unclear D gene. Trimming shortened V by 4 bases and J by 10 bases, and 11 bases separated the two germline ends. The CDR3 has 13 residues. Per germline, CDR1 MGHDK and CDR2 SYGVNS. CDR3 protein: CASSAGVGSPLHF. The CDR3 DNA reads as TGTGCCAGCAGTGCTGGAGTAGGATCACCCCTCCACTTT.

The chain uses TRBV30 and TRBJ1-2, with a tentative D call TRBD1 (5 bases). V was clipped by 4 bases and J by 4 bases, with 13 bases between them. Germline CDR1 GTSNPN, CDR2 SVGIG (reference sequence). The CDR3 loop spans 13 amino acids. The CDR3 sequence is CAWTTGVGYGYTF. CDR3 bases: TGTGCCTGGACCACAGGAGTGGGCTATGGCTACACCTTC. Complete variable domain (other parts from reference TRBV30 and TRBJ1-2): SQTIHQWPATLVQPVGSPLSLECTVEGTSNPNLYWYRQAAGRGLQLLFYSVGIGQISSEVPQNLSASRPQDRQFILSSKKLLLSDSGFYLCAWTTGVGYGYTFGSGTRLTVV.

This clone occurred a few times. The CDR3 bases are TGTGCCAGTAGCCAGGGGGCATCTTATGGCTACACCTTC. It yields the protein CASSQGASYGYTF. The chain is built from TRBV19 and TRBJ1-2; 8 positions match TRBD1. Germline CDR1 LNHDA, CDR2 SQIVND (reference sequence). Trimming cost V 6 bases and J 5 bases; bases outside gene matches: 5. CDR3 length: 13 residues.

This clone was picked up a small number of times. The chain employs TRBV4-2 and TRBJ2-7; TRBD1 matches 10 bases. CDR3 size: 16 residues. Germline trimming cut 4 bases from V and 3 bases from J; bases unmatched to any gene: 9. CDR1 and CDR2 from the germline V gene are LGHNA and YNFKEQ. The CDR3 reads CASSRPGQGVSYEQYF. The CDR3 region has the DNA TGTGCCAGCAGCCGACCCGGACAGGGGGTTAGCTACGAGCAGTACTTC.

Here the CDR3 reads CASSQDLAASSYNEQFF. CDR3 sequence (DNA): TGCGCCAGCAGCCAAGATCTGGCGGCCAGCTCCTACAATGAGCAGTTCTTC. The chain joins TRBV4-3 to TRBJ2-1, with unresolved D. V lost 0 bases, J lost 0 bases, and 12 bases lay in between. Germline V CDR1 and CDR2: LGHNA, YSLEER. The CDR3 consists of 17 residues.

The rearrangement links TRBV6-6 to TRBJ2-5; D gene uncertain. CDR1 is MNHNY and CDR2 is SVGAGI in the germline V gene (reference sequence). Trimming pared 6 bases from V and 4 bases from J, leaving 18 bases between. CDR3 length: 15 amino acids. CDR3 DNA sequence: TGTGCCAGCAGCCCCGTCGGGTGGATACGAGAGACCCAGTACTTC. This gives the protein CASSPVGWIRETQYF.

This clone was observed once. The V call is TRBV9, the J call TRBJ2-5; 8 nucleotides align to TRBD2. The CDR3 spans 15 residues. Per germline, CDR1 SGDLS and CDR2 YYNGEE. The V gene end was trimmed by 3 bases and the J gene end by 0 bases; junction bases not matched to a gene: 4. The DNA of the CDR3 is TGTGCCAGCAGCGCCGGGGGGGACTACCAAGAGACCCAGTACTTC. It codes for CASSAGGDYQETQYF.

The rearrangement uses TRBV11-3 and TRBJ2-2, with a possible D match to TRBD1 (6 bases). V gave up 5 bases and J gave up 9 bases, with 13 bases separating them. This CDR3 contains 13 residues. Germline CDR1 is SGHNT and CDR2 is YENEEA. The CDR3 coding sequence is TGTGCCAGCAGCGTTGGGGGCGGCCGGGAGCTGTTTTTT. Protein product: CASSVGGGRELFF. The full variable domain, with the rest looked up from reference TRBV11-3 and TRBJ2-2, is EAGVVQSPRYKIIEKKQPVAFWCNPISGHNTLYWYLQNLGQGPELLIRYENEEAVDDSQLPKDRFSAERLKGVDSTLKIQPAELGDSAVYLCASSVGGGRELFFGEGSRLTVL.

This chain links TRBV5-6 with TRBJ1-2, with D hard to call. Between the trimmed V and J ends, which lost 3 bases and 4 bases, there was a span of 13 bases. The CDR3 consists of 14 residues. Germline CDR1 SGHDT, CDR2 YYEEEE. The CDR3 here is CASSSMILRYGYTF. CDR3 DNA: TGTGCCAGCAGCTCGATGATATTGCGCTATGGCTACACCTTC.

The rearrangement uses TRBV7-8 and TRBJ1-1, with D perhaps TRBD1 (5 bases). V was shortened by 5 bases and J by 6 bases, with 10 bases between the two germline ends. The CDR3 loop spans 12 amino acids. CDR1 SGHVS and CDR2 FQNEAQ come from the germline V gene. The CDR3 sequence is CASSPGGAEAFF. The CDR3 DNA follows: TGTGCCAGCAGCCCGGGGGGTGCTGAAGCTTTCTTT.

The chain uses TRBV7-9 and TRBJ1-2; possibly TRBD1 for D (5 bases). V gave up 5 bases and J gave up 8 bases, with 15 bases separating them. Per the germline V gene, CDR1 is SEHNR and CDR2 is FQNEAQ (reference sequence). This CDR3 spans 13 amino acids. The CDR3 nucleotides read TGTGCCAGCAGCCAAGGGGAAGAGACGGGCTACACCTTC. This codes for CASSQGEETGYTF.

The genes are TRBV6-1 and TRBJ1-5; tentatively, D is TRBD1 (5 bases). V was trimmed by 1 base and J by 4 bases, leaving 14 bases between them. The CDR3 consists of 16 residues. CDR1 is MNHNS, CDR2 SASEGT, per germline. This CDR3 reads CASSEVGGTLNQPQHF. In nucleotides, the CDR3 is TGTGCCAGCAGTGAAGTTGGAGGGACGTTAAATCAGCCCCAGCATTTT.

The chain combines TRBV2 with TRBJ1-4, with D possibly matching TRBD1 (5 bases). The CDR3 runs 14 residues. Germline V CDR1 and CDR2: SNHLY, FYNNEI. Trimming shortened V by 8 bases and J by 3 bases, and 13 bases separated the two germline ends. CDR3 in amino acids: CASLREGANEKLFF. CDR3 sequence (DNA): TGTGCCAGCCTCAGGGAAGGGGCTAATGAAAAACTGTTTTTT.

This chain connects TRBV28 to TRBJ2-1, with TRBD1 matching over 8 bases. The CDR3 runs to 16 residues. With V trimmed by 4 bases and J by 3 bases, 8 bases remained unmatched. Germline CDR1 MDHEN, CDR2 SYDVKM. The CDR3 DNA is TGTGCCAGCAGTTCCAGGGGGCTAGGTAGCTACAATGAGCAGTTCTTC. Amino acids: CASSSRGLGSYNEQFF.

This chain joins TRBV9 and TRBJ2-1, with D maybe TRBD1 (6 bases). The germline V gene encodes CDR1 SGDLS and CDR2 YYNGEE. There are 14 residues in the CDR3. The V end was cut by 4 bases, the J end by 8 bases, with 16 bases between. The CDR3 DNA follows: TGTGCCAGCAGCCATGTAACAGGGAACGATGAGCAGTTCTTC. Protein: CASSHVTGNDEQFF. The variable domain in full, completed from reference TRBV9 and TRBJ2-1, reads DSGVTQTPKHLITATGQRVTLRCSPRSGDLSVYWYQQSLDQGLQFLIQYYNGEERAKGNILERFSAQQFPDLHSELNLSSLELGDSALYFCASSHVTGNDEQFFGPGTRLTVL.

The J gene is TRBJ2-3, the V gene TRBV19, with D possibly being TRBD1 (5 bases). Germline V gives CDR1 LNHDA, CDR2 SQIVND (reference sequence). CDR3 size: 13 residues. V was pared by 7 bases and J by 2 bases, with 10 bases between. CDR3: CASNRPNTDTQYF. The DNA for the CDR3 is TGTGCCAGTAACAGGCCTAACACAGATACGCAGTATTTT.

This rearrangement joins TRBV27 to TRBJ1-4; 10 bases line up with TRBD1. The CDR3 totals 14 residues. After removal of 3 bases from V and 5 bases from J, the junction contained 0 bases not matched to a gene. Germline V gene sequence: CDR1 MNHEY, CDR2 SMNVEV (reference sequence). CDR3 sequence reads: CASSLDRGNEKLFF. CDR3 sequence (DNA): TGTGCCAGCAGTTTGGACAGGGGGAATGAAAAACTGTTTTTT. Together with reference TRBV27 and TRBJ1-4, the CDR3 gives the full variable domain: EAQVTQNPRYLITVTGKKLTVTCSQNMNHEYMSWYRQDPGLGLRQIYYSMNVEVTDKGDVPEGYKVSRKEKRNFPLILESPSPNQTSLYFCASSLDRGNEKLFFGSGTQLSVL.

CDR3 DNA: TGCGCCACCCGATCAGGGACAGGGGGCTCGTACACTGAAGCTTTCTTT. Protein product: CATRSGTGGSYTEAFF. J is TRBJ1-1 and V is TRBV5-1; TRBD1 agrees at 12 bases. Germline V lookup: CDR1 SGHRS, CDR2 YFSETQ. V lost 9 bases to trimming and J lost 3 bases; unmatched junction nucleotides: 12. This CDR3 spans 16 amino acids.

The chain has TRBV30 and TRBJ2-4; tentatively, D is TRBD2 (6 bases). This CDR3 contains 12 residues. The germline V and J ends were trimmed by 6 bases and 8 bases, with 14 bases remaining between them. Per the germline V gene, CDR1 is GTSNPN and CDR2 is SVGIG (reference sequence). The CDR3 coding sequence is TGTGCCTGTCCGGTGCGGGGACACATTCAGTACTTC. It is translated as CACPVRGHIQYF.

Only a few counts were recorded for this clone. The chain has TRBV28 and TRBJ2-1; D is perhaps TRBD2 (6 bases). In germline, CDR1 is MDHEN, CDR2 SYDVKM. Trimming cost V 4 bases and J 7 bases, with 23 bases left between them. This CDR3 spans 17 amino acids. CDR3: CASSSPGLPPSLNEQFF. CDR3 nucleotides: TGTGCCAGCAGTTCCCCGGGACTCCCACCGAGTTTAAATGAGCAGTTCTTC.

The chain carries TRBV7-2 and TRBJ1-5; 8 nucleotides line up with TRBD1. The V gene end was trimmed by 0 bases and the J gene end by 6 bases; junction bases not matched to a gene: 7. Germline V CDR1 and CDR2: SGHTA, FQGNSA. CDR3 size: 16 residues. As DNA, the CDR3 is TGTGCCAGCAGCTTAGCGTTCCCCAGGGGGCTTCAGCCCCAGCATTTT. It is translated as CASSLAFPRGLQPQHF. The full variable domain, in which reference TRBV7-2 and TRBJ1-5 provide the parts outside the CDR3, is GAGVSQSPSNKVTEKGKDVELRCDPISGHTALYWYRQSLGQGLEFLIYFQGNSAPDKSGLPSDRFSAERTGGSVSTLTIQRTQQEDSAVYLCASSLAFPRGLQPQHFGDGTRLSIL.

J is TRBJ2-3 and V is TRBV7-2; 8 bases fit TRBD1. The V segment lost 5 bases and the J segment 4 bases; nucleotides outside the gene matches: 5. The germline V gene has CDR1 SGHTA and CDR2 FQGNSA. This CDR3 spans 14 amino acids. The CDR3 region has the DNA TGTGCCAGCAGCCCAGGGGGCGAGGCAGATACGCAGTATTTT. Translating it yields CASSPGGEADTQYF.